This TCR beta chain was recorded in a study of shared clonotypes between healthy human individuals (dated by TCRdb to between 2020 and 2021). In terms of the full investigation: A few men and two women, aged 18 to 49 years, made up the cohort. Different laboratories and diverse techniques were used to prepare libraries and sequence TCR repertoires, to increase sequencing depth and limit assay-specific biases. For each donor, CD4 naive and CD4 memory were each given three plates, CD8 naive was given two plates, and CD8 memory was given one plate. To estimate repertoire size and how much clonotypes are shared between individuals, the study performed deep sequencing of blood TCR repertoires from 4 to 6 healthy adults. Between about 0.85 and 9.5 billion PBMCs per donor were obtained by leukapheresis.

Comment on this clone: Its antigen target is currently unknown. No base-level quality is on record; no much larger clone is a single base apart. Within the sample, other DNA sequences also encode this same CDR3.

What the research found in general, with its limitations: Incomplete sequencing was indicated by rarefaction of sorted-subset datasets, despite the large sequencing depth. When several donors were compared, the shared fraction of clonotypes was about 5.4% for naive CD4, around 4% for naive CD8, more than 2% for memory CD4, and roughly 0.4% for memory CD8. The small number of donors limited the genetic and exposure-history diversity represented. Based on pairwise subsampling, the degree of clonotype sharing among donors was expected to be affected by sequencing depth. Sampling was restricted to blood, and TCR repertoires in tissue are likely to differ from TCR repertoires in blood. Estimated clonotype richness was generally larger for naive than for memory subsets. Compared with non-shared clonotypes, the clonotypes found in all four sorted-subset donors had higher generation probabilities.

TCR CDR3 regions were amplified from genomic DNA by multiplex PCR using the deep immunoSEQ assay. For each cell subset, the extracted genomic DNA was distributed evenly across all wells of several immunoSEQ 96-well plates, and each plate served as one replicate. Each replicate PCR for sorted subsets received 150 to 250 ng genomic DNA, equal to tens of thousands of T cell genomes. The purified libraries were quantified using a Qubit 3.0 fluorometer, sized with a Bioanalyzer 2100, and then quantified again using the KAPA Library Quantification kit. A separate single-read 150-cycle Illumina NextSeq 550 flow cell was used to sequence each immunoSEQ 96-well plate. Under the source paper's analysis protocol: Because the immunoSEQ output included only junctional sequences and no quality scores, the filtering could not be the same as the filtering used for full-length reads. To assign V/J genes and CDR3, sequences were annotated using PyIR, a Python wrapper for IgBLAST v1.9, with IMGT germline references. Reads were removed for weak V/J assignments (E-value above 1e-6), missing CDR3, stop codons, out-of-frame junctions, or ambiguous translated residues. A V3J clonotype was defined by an identical inferred V gene, J gene, and CDR3 amino acid sequence. To compute the percentage overlap between repertoires, the number of shared unique clonotypes was divided by the size of the smaller repertoire. RTK rarefaction, the Chao1 estimator, and Recon v2.1 estimates of unobserved clonotypes were used to assess repertoire richness. OLGA was used to compute generation probabilities for all TCRbeta clonotypes that the gDNA method yielded from four donors. Drawn from immuneACCESS, this table holds only the in-frame rearrangements with V and J called that TCRdb kept. Clones are partly lost; checked studies trace under half to an unresolved V gene and leave the rest unexplained. The DNA was the basis for D and trimming; V, J and clone size are from that table. Across this sample there are nearly 2 million clones, with roughly 95% seen only once. The leading ten clones occupy around 1% of the sample.

Its CDR3 holds 13 amino acids, cysteine through phenylalanine. Just the 39-base CDR3 DNA is kept, in frame starting at base 1. V is cut by 5 bases and J by 4 bases, and the space between the germline ends is 12 bases. Taken from the germline V gene, the CDR1 and CDR2 loops are SGHAT and FQNNGV. For the CD8 naive samples, CD45RO-negative cells were positively selected for CCR7, yielding a CD45RA+CCR7+ population from which TemRA cells were excluded. Healthy HIV-negative adults with no recently reported acute infections or vaccinations were included as donors. Every donor was a Caucasian adult residing in Nashville, Tennessee, USA. Blood was collected by leukapheresis, and PBMCs were isolated by Ficoll-Histopaque density gradient centrifugation and then cryopreserved in liquid nitrogen vapor phase. Analytical flow cytometry was used to check the purity and quantity of each magnetically sorted T cell population. From each sorted fraction, genomic DNA was isolated and quantified by UV absorbance on a Nanodrop 2000c.

This clonotype was sampled from a man between 18 and 29 years old in good health. The sample comprised naive CD8+ T cells sorted from blood. According to the study, the label for this sample's cell subset or site signals: CD45RA+CCR7+. The chain was built from TRBV11-2 and TRBJ2-7; the D call is tentative, TRBD1 or TRBD2, as each matches 5 bases. The CDR3 loop reads CASSPGSGYEQYF. The nucleotides are TGTGCCAGCAGCCCGGGGTCAGGGTACGAGCAGTACTTC. With the rest looked up from the reference TRBV11-2 and TRBJ2-7 genes rather than sequenced, the full variable domain is EAGVAQSPRYKIIEKRQSVAFWCNPISGHATLYWYQQILGQGPKLLIQFQNNGVVDDSQLPKDRFSAERLKGVDSTLKIQPAKLEDSAVYLCASSPGSGYEQYFGPGTRLTVT.